What follows are 12 T cell receptor beta chains derived from one specimen sequenced in a study of T cell clonotyping in hematopoietic cell transplantation (dated by TCRdb to about 2021). The library was built by means of the immunoSEQ multiplex PCR assay. TCRdb limited this immuneACCESS table to in-frame rearrangements with V and J called. A share of clones is missing; checked studies link under half to unresolved V genes, and the rest is unexplained. This sample has 5,500 to 6,500 clones in its table, and around 80% of those were observed once. Over 30% of the sample lies in the top ten. According to the study, the label for this sample's time point signals: 180 days after allo-HCT. This sample comprised peripheral blood mononuclear cells, obtained 180 days after allogeneic stem cell transplant. Receptor source: a male patient in his 70s who had an allogeneic stem cell transplant from an unrelated donor, so T cells may come from the graft donor. Some clones in this sample may be carry-over from other donors' samples.

This chain links TRBV15 with TRBJ2-7; tentatively, D is TRBD2 (5 bases). The germline gives CDR1 LNHNV, CDR2 YYDKDF (reference sequence). The CDR3 has 15 residues. The ends were cut back, 0 bases at V and 2 bases at J, with 11 bases in the middle. CDR3 in amino acids: CATSRDRLATYEQYF. DNA of the CDR3: TGTGCCACCAGCAGAGATCGTTTAGCGACCTACGAGCAGTACTTC.

This clone was recorded only once. The chain carries TRBV6-5 and TRBJ1-4, with TRBD1 as a possible D gene (6 bases). Germline V CDR1 and CDR2: MNHEY, SVGAGI. V lost 5 bases and J 7 bases, leaving 11 bases between the germline ends. The CDR3 contains 13 residues. CDR3 protein: CASSARTAEKLFF. The CDR3 nucleotides read TGTGCCAGCAGTGCCCGGACAGCTGAAAAACTGTTTTTT.

The V and J genes are TRBV5-8 and TRBJ2-7, with D possibly TRBD1 on 6 matching bases. V was shortened by 4 bases and J by 11 bases, with 13 bases between the two germline ends. CDR1 SGHTS and CDR2 YDEGEE come from the germline V gene. The CDR3 covers 11 residues. The CDR3 here is CASSPNRDEYF. DNA for the CDR3: TGTGCCAGCAGCCCTAACAGGGATGAGTACTTC.

The chain carries TRBV19 and TRBJ1-5, with TRBD1 identical over 8 bases. J gave up 2 bases and V 5 bases, and 11 bases lay outside the gene matches. CDR3 length equals 17 residues. Germline-derived CDR1 and CDR2 are LNHDA and SQIVND (reference sequence). CDR3 in DNA: TGTGCCAGTAGTTTCATGTGGACAGGGAGCGGCAATCAGCCCCAGCATTTT. It is translated as CASSFMWTGSGNQPQHF.

This clone was seen a single time. The chain has TRBV7-2 and TRBJ2-2; D is ambiguous. The CDR3 consists of 12 residues. The V end was cut by 5 bases, the J end by 9 bases, with 10 bases between. Per germline, CDR1 SGHTA and CDR2 FQGNSA. CDR3 nucleotides: TGTGCCAGCAGCCCTGTTGGCCGGGAGCTGTTTTTT. Its translation: CASSPVGRELFF.

J is TRBJ1-1 and V is TRBV6-5, with unresolved D. This CDR3 has 14 residues. V gave up 2 bases and J gave up 0 bases, with 7 bases separating them. Germline assignment: CDR1 MNHEY and CDR2 SVGAGI. CDR3 bases: TGTGCCAGCAGTTACGGTGGGTTGAACACTGAAGCTTTCTTT. Protein: CASSYGGLNTEAFF.

The chain recombines TRBV29-1 with TRBJ1-2; D gene uncertain. The CDR3 is made up of 12 amino acids. Trimming stripped 6 bases from V and 4 bases from J, with 12 bases between. Germline CDR1 and CDR2: SQVTM and ANQGSEA. The CDR3 is CSVPGGFYGYTF. The CDR3 nucleotides are TGCAGCGTCCCGGGAGGCTTCTATGGCTACACCTTC.

By its share, this clone is large. V gene TRBV19 combines with J gene TRBJ1-5; no clear D. V gave up 1 base and J gave up 6 bases, with 4 bases separating them. The germline CDR1 and CDR2 sequences are LNHDA and SQIVND (reference sequence). The CDR3 is 12 residues long. The CDR3 protein is CASSIGIQPQHF. CDR3 bases: TGTGCCAGTAGTATAGGGATTCAGCCCCAGCATTTT.

This chain connects TRBV5-4 to TRBJ1-2; 7 bases match TRBD1. CDR1 is SGHNT, CDR2 YYREEE, per germline (reference sequence). CDR3 length equals 15 residues. V was clipped by 0 bases and J by 7 bases; unmatched bases: 9. The CDR3 spells CASSLGTYRDSGYTF. CDR3 nucleotide sequence: TGTGCCAGCAGCTTGGGCACCTACAGGGACAGTGGCTACACCTTC. Using reference TRBV5-4 and TRBJ1-2 for the parts outside the CDR3, the full variable domain is ETGVTQSPTHLIKTRGQQVTLRCSSQSGHNTVSWYQQALGQGPQFIFQYYREEENGRGNFPPRFSGLQFPNYSSELNVNALELDDSALYLCASSLGTYRDSGYTFGSGTRLTVV.

The V and J genes are TRBV27 and TRBJ2-3; maybe TRBD2 (6 bases). The CDR3 spans 15 residues. The germline V gene has CDR1 MNHEY and CDR2 SMNVEV (reference sequence). Trimming pared 7 bases from V and 0 bases from J, leaving 14 bases between. For the CDR3, the DNA is TGTGCCAGCACCGCTAGGGGACTTAGCACAGATACGCAGTATTTT. Encoded protein: CASTARGLSTDTQYF.

This clone was seen just once. The V call is TRBV7-8, the J call TRBJ2-2, with D unresolved. V was clipped by 6 bases and J by 3 bases, with 2 bases between them. There are 11 residues in the CDR3. The germline V gene encodes CDR1 SGHVS and CDR2 FQNEAQ. The CDR3 spells CASRDTGELFF. DNA of the CDR3: TGTGCCAGCAGGGACACCGGGGAGCTGTTTTTT.

The CDR3 loop reads CASSYRQPREEQYF. The CDR3 nucleotides are TGTGCCAGCAGTTACAGGCAACCCCGGGAGGAGCAGTACTTC. The chain couples TRBV6-5 to TRBJ2-7; D possibly corresponds to TRBD2 (6 bases). The length of the CDR3 is 14 residues. Germline V gene lookup returns CDR1 MNHEY and CDR2 SVGAGI. The V gene lost 2 bases and the J gene lost 7 bases, with 15 bases spanning the gap.